The 12 T cell receptor beta chains given below trace back to one sample, sequenced in a study of shared clonotypes between healthy human individuals (TCRdb year 2020). Libraries were made using the immunoSEQ multiplex PCR assay. Here the immuneACCESS table is served through TCRdb, limited to in-frame sequences with V and J called. Missing clones are a known gap in these copies; in checked studies unresolved V genes cover under half, and the rest lacks a known reason. This sample has a few million clones in its table, and over 85% of those were observed once. In total, the top ten clones hold 0.35% to 0.5% of the sample. Sequenced material: naive CD4+ T cells from PBMCs. The sample's cell subset or site label is to be understood as: CD45RA+ positively selected. All receptors derive from a man aged 18 to 30 in good health. Some clones in this sample may be carry-over from other donors' samples.

The chain couples TRBV18 to TRBJ2-5; tentatively, D is TRBD2 (5 bases). Germline assignment: CDR1 KGHSH and CDR2 LQKENI. V was pared by 3 bases and J by 2 bases, with 7 bases between. This CDR3 comprises 13 residues. CDR3 loop: CASSPGEQETQYF. CDR3 DNA: TGTGCCAGCTCACCCGGGGAACAAGAGACCCAGTACTTC.

V is TRBV27 and J is TRBJ2-2, with unresolved D. CDR3 length equals 15 residues. CDR1 and CDR2 (germline): MNHEY, SMNVEV (reference sequence). Trimming stripped 2 bases from V and 6 bases from J, with 13 bases between. In nucleotides, the CDR3 is TGTGCCAGCAGTTTAGGAGATTTAAGGTCCGGGGAGCTGTTTTTT. It codes for CASSLGDLRSGELFF.

V is TRBV6-6 and J is TRBJ2-3, with 7 bases matching TRBD2. The CDR3 runs to 15 residues. Trimming cost V 2 bases and J 4 bases; bases outside gene matches: 6. The V gene's germline CDR1 is MNHNY and CDR2 SVGAGI (reference sequence). DNA of the CDR3: TGTGCCAGCAGTTACGAGCGGGATGACCCAGATACGCAGTATTTT. Its translation is CASSYERDDPDTQYF.

The chain employs TRBV5-1 and TRBJ2-3, with a possible D match to TRBD1 (5 bases). Germline V gene data show CDR1 as SGHRS and CDR2 as YFSETQ. This CDR3 has 16 amino acids. The V end was cut by 4 bases, the J end by 3 bases, with 18 bases between. In nucleotides, the CDR3 is TGCGCCAGCAGCCCCAACGCCAGGGCGGTTACAGATACGCAGTATTTT. Translated, it gives CASSPNARAVTDTQYF.

V gene TRBV28 combines with J gene TRBJ2-2, with D unclear. In germline, CDR1 is MDHEN, CDR2 SYDVKM. V was trimmed by 3 bases and J by 3 bases, leaving 11 bases between them. The CDR3 contains 15 residues. CDR3 region: CASSFRALDTGELFF. Written as DNA, the CDR3 is TGTGCCAGCAGTTTTCGGGCTTTAGACACCGGGGAGCTGTTTTTT.

V usage is TRBV2 and J usage is TRBJ1-1; no clear D. V dropped 4 bases and J dropped 4 bases, with 13 bases sitting between them. This CDR3 region has 14 residues. Germline values: CDR1 SNHLY, CDR2 FYNNEI. The CDR3 protein is CASSGLTEGTEAFF. CDR3 sequence (DNA): TGTGCCAGCAGTGGGCTCACCGAGGGCACTGAAGCTTTCTTT.

The chain carries TRBV2 and TRBJ1-2; D unresolved. The V end lost 4 bases, the J end lost 5 bases, and 8 bases lay between the germline ends. The CDR3 is 12 amino acids. CDR1 is SNHLY, CDR2 FYNNEI, per germline. DNA for the CDR3: TGTGCCAGCAGTGCTGAGATGTATGGCTACACCTTC. Its protein is CASSAEMYGYTF.

V gene TRBV28 combines with J gene TRBJ1-5; 9 nucleotides align to TRBD1. The CDR3 has 17 amino acids. Germline V gives CDR1 MDHEN, CDR2 SYDVKM. V lost 6 bases and J lost 6; bases outside the gene matches: 15. The CDR3 here is CASSRPTTGGITQPQHF. CDR3 DNA: TGTGCCAGCAGCCGCCCCACCACAGGGGGCATTACTCAGCCCCAGCATTTT.

The chain is built from TRBV2 and TRBJ2-5; 7 bases match TRBD1. The J call may not be correct, given that the DNA end is closer to TRBJ2-7. The germline CDR1 and CDR2 sequences are SNHLY and FYNNEI. The CDR3 runs to 13 residues. The CDR3 region is CATLQGVAYEQYF. In nucleotides, the CDR3 is TGTGCCACCCTGCAGGGGGTAGCGTACGAGCAGTACTTC.

J is TRBJ2-1 and V is TRBV25-1; 11 bases match TRBD2. The CDR3 length is 16 residues. Germline V CDR1 and CDR2: MGHDK, SYGVNS. V was pared by 9 bases and J by 8 bases, with 15 bases of the junction left unmatched. CDR3 nucleotide sequence: TGTGCCAGTACTCGAATTGGGAATAGCGGGAGGGATGAGCAGTTCTTC. It specifies CASTRIGNSGRDEQFF. The full variable domain, in which reference TRBV25-1 and TRBJ2-1 provide the parts outside the CDR3, is EADIYQTPRYLVIGTGKKITLECSQTMGHDKMYWYQQDPGMELHLIHYSYGVNSTEKGDLSSESTVSRIRTEHFPLTLESARPSHTSQYLCASTRIGNSGRDEQFFGPGTRLTVL.

Comment on this clone: At the DNA level, this CDR3 is encoded by other sequences in the same sample as well. The chain is built from TRBV18 and TRBJ2-1; perhaps TRBD2 as D (6 bases). The V gene's germline CDR1 is KGHSH and CDR2 LQKENI. Trimming pared 3 bases from V and 3 bases from J, leaving 6 bases between. The CDR3 runs 13 residues. In DNA, the CDR3 is TGTGCCAGCTCACCGGGACTCTACAATGAGCAGTTCTTC. Residues: CASSPGLYNEQFF.

The chain recombines TRBV4-1 with TRBJ2-7; D possibly corresponds to TRBD2 (6 bases). The CDR3 consists of 17 residues. Germline V lookup: CDR1 MGHRA, CDR2 YSYEKL. V was pared by 0 bases and J by 3 bases, with 18 bases between. CDR3 in amino acids: CASSQELDGSGIYEQYF. For the CDR3, the DNA is TGCGCCAGCAGCCAAGAACTGGATGGTAGCGGCATCTACGAGCAGTACTTC.